A selection of T cell receptor beta chains follows, all from one sample in a study of shared clonotypes between healthy human individuals. The repertoire was sequenced with immunoSEQ multiplex PCR; TCRdb's copy has only in-frame clones and lacks some. This sample carries over a million clones, 70% to 80% of them seen once, and the ten largest clones take 0.5% to 0.65%. Input material: memory CD4+ T cells from PBMCs. The receptors here all came from a man aged 18 to 29 in good health. Some clones in this sample may be carry-over from other donors' samples. The CDR3 runs from the conserved cysteine through the conserved F or W. A D gene is named only where the DNA matches it firmly.

DNA: TGTGCCAGCAGTCCCTATTTCTACAATGAGCAGTTCTTC
CDR3: CASSPYFYNEQFF
V: TRBV28
length: 13
J: TRBJ2-1
D: .

DNA: TGTGCCAGCAGCTTGGGGACAGGGGTTGAGGACACTGAAGCTTTCTTT
CDR3: CASSLGTGVEDTEAFF
V: TRBV4-2
length: 16
J: TRBJ1-1
D: TRBD1

DNA: TGCGCCAGCAGCTTTGGAGGGGGCGGCAAAAACATTCAGTACTTC
CDR3: CASSFGGGGKNIQYF
V: TRBV5-1
length: 15
J: TRBJ2-4
D: .

DNA: TGTGCCAGCAGTACCGACACCTACGAGCAGTACTTC
CDR3: CASSTDTYEQYF
V: TRBV28
length: 12
J: TRBJ2-7
D: .

DNA: TGCGCCAGCAGTCGACAGGGGGCTGACGAGCAGTACTTC
CDR3: CASSRQGADEQYF
V: TRBV4-1
length: 13
J: TRBJ2-7
D: TRBD1

DNA: TGCGCCAGCAGCTTGGCTGTGGGAGGCCAAGAGACCCAGTACTTC
CDR3: CASSLAVGGQETQYF
V: TRBV5-1
length: 15
J: TRBJ2-5
D: .

DNA: TGTGCCAGTAGTATTGGGGTGAGGGGTCAGCCCCAGCATTTT
CDR3: CASSIGVRGQPQHF
V: TRBV19
length: 14
J: TRBJ1-5
D: .

DNA: TGTGCCAGCTCAGTGACAGGGCAGGAGACCCAGTACTTC
CDR3: CASSVTGQETQYF
V: TRBV18
length: 13
J: TRBJ2-5
D: TRBD1

DNA: TGCGCCAGCAGCCCAGGGACTAGCGGGAGCACAGATACGCAGTATTTT
CDR3: CASSPGTSGSTDTQYF
V: TRBV5-1
length: 16
J: TRBJ2-3
D: TRBD2

DNA: TGTGCCAGCAGCGGGGGGACTAGAAGCACAGATACGCAGTATTTT
CDR3: CASSGGTRSTDTQYF
V: TRBV11-3
length: 15
J: TRBJ2-3
D: TRBD2

DNA: TGTGCCAGCAGCCAACTAGCGGGAGGGAGCGGGGAGCAGTTCTTC
CDR3: CASSQLAGGSGEQFF
V: TRBV5-4
length: 15
J: TRBJ2-1
D: TRBD2

DNA: TGTGCCAGCAGACCAGGACAGGGGCGGAACAATGAGCAGTTCTTC
CDR3: CASRPGQGRNNEQFF
V: TRBV28
length: 15
J: TRBJ2-1
D: TRBD1

DNA: TGTGCCTGGACGGATTACAATGAGCAGTTCTTC
CDR3: CAWTDYNEQFF
V: TRBV30
length: 11
J: TRBJ2-1
D: .

DNA: TGTGCCAGCAGCGAAACAGTTATTCGGGCAGGGGGGATTGGGGCCAACGTCCTGACTTTC
CDR3: CASSETVIRAGGIGANVLTF
V: TRBV9
length: 20
J: TRBJ2-6
D: .

DNA: TGTGCCAGCAGCCAAGGTAGCGGGAGAACAGATACGCAGTATTTT
CDR3: CASSQGSGRTDTQYF
V: TRBV4-2
length: 15
J: TRBJ2-3
D: TRBD2

DNA: TGCGCCAGCAGCCAGCCTATAGGAAACTCTGGGGCCAACGTCCTGACTTTC
CDR3: CASSQPIGNSGANVLTF
V: TRBV4-1
length: 17
J: TRBJ2-6
D: .